This T cell receptor (beta chain) was sequenced during a study of blood T cell repertoires in COVID-19. Original analysis: Cell counts per sample came from amplifying reference gene primers. Here immunoSEQ multiplex PCR was the method, and the copy in TCRdb shows in-frame clones only, minus some. V and J calls and clone size are as listed in that table; D and trimming were resolved from the DNA. The sample gives approximately 210,000 clones, about 85% of which show up once; 15% to 20% is in the top ten. Germline values: CDR1 SGHDN, CDR2 FVKESK. The length of the CDR3 is 15 residues. With 0 bases clipped from V and 8 bases from J, the junction kept 4 bases outside the gene matches.

Sequencing input: peripheral blood. The receptor's source is a man aged 25-40 years with active or convalescent COVID-19. V usage is TRBV14 and J usage is TRBJ2-3; TRBD2 aligns across 11 bases. The CDR3 sequence: CASSQELAGAGTQYF. CDR3 sequence (DNA): TGTGCCAGCAGCCAAGAACTAGCGGGAGCGGGTACGCAGTATTTT.